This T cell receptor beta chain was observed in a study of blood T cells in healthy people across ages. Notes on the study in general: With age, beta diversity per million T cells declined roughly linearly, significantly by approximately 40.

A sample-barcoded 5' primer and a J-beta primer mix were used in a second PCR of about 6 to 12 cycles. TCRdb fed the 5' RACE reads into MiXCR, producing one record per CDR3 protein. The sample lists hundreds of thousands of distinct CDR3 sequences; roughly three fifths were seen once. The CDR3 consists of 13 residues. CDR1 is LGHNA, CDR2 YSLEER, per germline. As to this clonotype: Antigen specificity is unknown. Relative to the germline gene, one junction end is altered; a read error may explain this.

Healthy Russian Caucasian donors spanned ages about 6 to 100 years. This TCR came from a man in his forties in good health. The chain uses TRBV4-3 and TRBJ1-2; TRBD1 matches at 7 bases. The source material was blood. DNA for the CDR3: TGCGCCAGCAGCCCTTGGACAGGTTATGGCCACACCTTC. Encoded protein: CASSPWTGYGHTF.